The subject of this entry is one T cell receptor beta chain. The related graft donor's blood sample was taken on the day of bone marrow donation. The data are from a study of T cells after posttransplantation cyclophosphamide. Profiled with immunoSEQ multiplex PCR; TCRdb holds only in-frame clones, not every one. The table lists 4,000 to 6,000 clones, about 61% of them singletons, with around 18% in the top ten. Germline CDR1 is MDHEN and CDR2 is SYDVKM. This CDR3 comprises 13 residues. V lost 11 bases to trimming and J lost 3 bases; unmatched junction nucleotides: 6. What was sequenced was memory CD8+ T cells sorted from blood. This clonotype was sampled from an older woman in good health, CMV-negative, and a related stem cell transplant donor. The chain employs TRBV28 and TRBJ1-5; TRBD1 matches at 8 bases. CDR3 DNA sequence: TGTGCCGGACAGGGTAGGGCCAATCAGCCCCAGCATTTT. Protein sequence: CAGQGRANQPQHF.